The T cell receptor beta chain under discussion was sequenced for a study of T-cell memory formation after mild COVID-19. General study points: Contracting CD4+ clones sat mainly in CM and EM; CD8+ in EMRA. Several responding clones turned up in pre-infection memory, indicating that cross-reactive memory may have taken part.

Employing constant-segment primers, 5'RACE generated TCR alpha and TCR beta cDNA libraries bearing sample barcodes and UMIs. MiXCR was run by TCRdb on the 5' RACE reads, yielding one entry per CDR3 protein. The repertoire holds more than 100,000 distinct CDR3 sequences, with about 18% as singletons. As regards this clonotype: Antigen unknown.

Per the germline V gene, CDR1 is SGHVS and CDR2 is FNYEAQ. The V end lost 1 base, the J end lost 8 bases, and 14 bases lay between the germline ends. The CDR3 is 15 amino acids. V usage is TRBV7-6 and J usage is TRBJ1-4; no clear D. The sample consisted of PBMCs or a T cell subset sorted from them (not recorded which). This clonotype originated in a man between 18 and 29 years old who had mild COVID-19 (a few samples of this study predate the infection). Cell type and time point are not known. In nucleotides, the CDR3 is TGTGCCAGCAGCTTAGGGACCTACAGCGGGGAAAAACTGTTTTTT. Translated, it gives CASSLGTYSGEKLFF.